The T cell receptor beta chain described here comes from a study of read filtering for tumor transcriptome and immune sequencing. Findings and limits, study-wide: Roughly 82% of IR-seq clonotypes had a single read, yet these held approximately 3.5% of reads.

The library was built from around 0.4 ug RNA with molecular barcoded adaptors for alpha/delta and beta/gamma chains. Using its own MiXCR run on the reads, TCRdb lists one record per CDR3 protein. This table has roughly 61,000 distinct CDR3 sequences, around an eighth appearing once. There are 14 residues in the CDR3. V gave up 5 bases and J gave up 4 bases, with 12 bases separating them. The V gene's germline CDR1 is SGHAT and CDR2 FQNNGV. This clonotype has ten or more counts. Antigen specificity is unknown. At the time of active disease, bone marrow was collected from every patient. Sequenced sample: a population of CD138-negative cells sorted from bone marrow. This TCR derives from a donor at least 40 years old with multiple myeloma. The chain employs TRBV11-2 and TRBJ2-1; D is unresolved. The DNA of the CDR3 is TGTGCCAGCAGCCCCAGGAATCAGTACAATGAGCAGTTCTTC. Its translation is CASSPRNQYNEQFF. The variable domain in full, completed from reference TRBV11-2 and TRBJ2-1, reads EAGVAQSPRYKIIEKRQSVAFWCNPISGHATLYWYQQILGQGPKLLIQFQNNGVVDDSQLPKDRFSAERLKGVDSTLKIQPAKLEDSAVYLCASSPRNQYNEQFFGPGTRLTVL.